A single sample is the source of the 9 T cell receptor beta chains below, sequenced in a study of blood T cell repertoires in COVID-19. Produced via immunoSEQ multiplex PCR; TCRdb's table is partial and in-frame only. The table has a few hundred thousand clones, about nine tenths seen once. The sample consisted of peripheral blood. The receptors here all came from a young adult with COVID-19, enrolled during active disease.

V and J are TRBV11-2 and TRBJ2-4; tentatively, D is TRBD2 (6 bases). The CDR3 consists of 13 residues. Trimming took 5 bases from V and 8 from J, leaving 13 bases between them. CDR1 is SGHAT, CDR2 FQNNGV, per germline. CDR3 amino acids: CASSISGVYIQYF. In DNA, the CDR3 is TGTGCCAGCAGCATTTCGGGAGTATACATTCAGTACTTC. Variable domain in full (rest from reference TRBV11-2 and TRBJ2-4): EAGVAQSPRYKIIEKRQSVAFWCNPISGHATLYWYQQILGQGPKLLIQFQNNGVVDDSQLPKDRFSAERLKGVDSTLKIQPAKLEDSAVYLCASSISGVYIQYFGAGTRLSVL.

In this sample, this clone turned up once. The genes are TRBV2 and TRBJ1-4; D is uncertain. Germline V gene lookup returns CDR1 SNHLY and CDR2 FYNNEI. The CDR3 length is 12 residues. The V gene lost 1 base and the J gene lost 8 bases, with 5 bases spanning the gap. This CDR3 is CASSEGGEKLFF. The CDR3 DNA reads TGTGCCAGCAGTGAAGGAGGGGAAAAACTGTTTTTT.

The rearrangement uses TRBV28 and TRBJ2-1, with D perhaps TRBD2 (5 bases). The CDR3 consists of 14 residues. The V and J ends lost 2 bases and 4 bases respectively, with 9 bases between them. In germline, CDR1 is MDHEN, CDR2 SYDVKM. CDR3 sequence reads: CASSLTGTYNEQFF. CDR3 DNA sequence: TGTGCCAGCAGTTTAACGGGAACTTACAATGAGCAGTTCTTC.

This chain links TRBV10-3 with TRBJ1-1; TRBD1 matches 9 bases. The CDR3 covers 16 residues. The junction had 11 bases not matched to a gene; V was cut back by 5 bases and J by 4 bases. CDR1 is ENHRY and CDR2 is SYGVKD in the germline V gene. CDR3 bases: TGTGCCATCAGTCCTCGACTCGACAGGGGGATCACTGAAGCTTTCTTT. It translates to CAISPRLDRGITEAFF.

The count of this clone is one. The CDR3 sequence is CASSLASGRTTDTDTQYF. CDR3 DNA: TGTGCCAGCAGCTTAGCCAGCGGGAGGACCACAGACACAGATACGCAGTATTTT. The chain joins TRBV7-9 to TRBJ2-3; 9 nucleotides align to TRBD2. This CDR3 spans 18 amino acids. With V trimmed by 0 bases and J by 2 bases, 9 bases remained unmatched. Germline assignment: CDR1 SEHNR and CDR2 FQNEAQ (reference sequence).

The chain carries TRBV18 and TRBJ2-7; 7 bases match TRBD1. With 3 bases clipped from V and 2 bases from J, the junction kept 4 bases outside the gene matches. The CDR3 runs to 14 residues. The germline V gene has CDR1 KGHSH and CDR2 LQKENI. CDR3 coding DNA: TGTGCCAGCTCACCCGGGACAGTAACCTACGAGCAGTACTTC. Amino acid sequence: CASSPGTVTYEQYF. Based on the CDR3 plus reference TRBV18 and TRBJ2-7, the full variable domain is NAGVMQNPRHLVRRRGQEARLRCSPMKGHSHVYWYRQLPEEGLKFMVYLQKENIIDESGMPKERFSAEFPKEGPSILRIQQVVRGDSAAYFCASSPGTVTYEQYFGPGTRLTVT.

The gene calls are TRBV11-2 and TRBJ2-5, with 10 bases matching TRBD2. The CDR3 has 14 amino acids. J gave up 2 bases and V 5 bases, and 2 bases lay outside the gene matches. Germline loops: CDR1 SGHAT, CDR2 FQNNGV. CDR3 region: CASSEGLAQETQYF. The CDR3 region has the DNA TGTGCCAGCAGCGAGGGACTAGCGCAAGAGACCCAGTACTTC. The entire variable domain, with the rest obtained from reference TRBV11-2 and TRBJ2-5, is as follows: EAGVAQSPRYKIIEKRQSVAFWCNPISGHATLYWYQQILGQGPKLLIQFQNNGVVDDSQLPKDRFSAERLKGVDSTLKIQPAKLEDSAVYLCASSEGLAQETQYFGPGTRLLVL.

The chain employs TRBV4-1 and TRBJ2-1; D is perhaps TRBD1 (6 bases). V was trimmed by 0 bases and J by 5 bases, leaving 11 bases between them. The germline V gene encodes CDR1 MGHRA and CDR2 YSYEKL. The length of the CDR3 is 15 residues. The CDR3: CASSQEVNRDNEQFF. DNA of the CDR3: TGCGCCAGCAGCCAAGAGGTGAACAGGGACAATGAGCAGTTCTTC.

The rearrangement links TRBV19 to TRBJ2-5, with D perhaps matching TRBD2 (6 bases). V was clipped by 3 bases and J by 0 bases, with 11 bases between them. The CDR3 length is 15 residues. Germline V gene data show CDR1 as LNHDA and CDR2 as SQIVND (reference sequence). This chain's CDR3 is CASSISGRYQETQYF. The CDR3 nucleotides are TGTGCCAGTAGTATTAGCGGTCGGTACCAAGAGACCCAGTACTTC.